Presented here are 10 T cell receptor beta chains from one specimen sequenced in a study of T cell responses to AZD1222 COVID-19 vaccine. TCRdb's table, derived via immunoSEQ multiplex PCR, lists solely in-frame clones and lacks some. The sample has 80,000 or so clones; 92% are singletons. Source: peripheral blood, taken 28 days after the second AZD1222 dose. The receptors stem from an adult who received the AZD1222 COVID-19 vaccine.

J is TRBJ1-4 and V is TRBV30; D may be TRBD1 (6 bases). This CDR3 region has 15 residues. Looked up from germline, CDR1 is GTSNPN and CDR2 is SVGIG (reference sequence). V lost 0 bases and J 7 bases, leaving 15 bases between the germline ends. CDR3 DNA: TGTGCCTGGAGTGTACCTCCCCCAGGGGTTGAAAAACTGTTTTTT. It translates to CAWSVPPPGVEKLFF.

The sample holds one count of this clone. The chain couples TRBV28 to TRBJ1-4; TRBD1 aligns across 7 bases. Germline CDR1 reads MDHEN; CDR2 reads SYDVKM. V shed 6 bases, J shed 7 bases, and the junction held 8 bases outside the gene matches. The CDR3 consists of 14 residues. The CDR3 DNA reads as TGTGCCAGCAGGAACCGACAGGGCGGTGAAAAACTGTTTTTT. Residues: CASRNRQGGEKLFF.

The chain uses TRBV6-1 and TRBJ1-2, with D unclear. Germline V gene lookup returns CDR1 MNHNS and CDR2 SASEGT. Between the trimmed V and J ends, which lost 2 bases and 0 bases, there was a span of 10 bases. The CDR3 is 15 residues long. The chain's CDR3 is CASSELTNANYGYTF. CDR3 in DNA: TGTGCCAGCAGTGAACTGACAAACGCTAACTATGGCTACACCTTC.

The chain links TRBV5-1 to TRBJ1-3; TRBD1 matches 9 bases. The V gene's germline CDR1 is SGHRS and CDR2 YFSETQ. J gave up 4 bases and V 0 bases, and 5 bases lay outside the gene matches. This CDR3 is 16 amino acids long. The CDR3 sequence: CASSLAGTGTGNTIYF. CDR3 nucleotides: TGCGCCAGCAGCTTGGCAGGGACAGGGACGGGAAACACCATATATTTT.

The CDR3 loop reads CASSLGTGGGQPQHF. CDR3 in DNA: TGTGCCAGCAGCTTAGGAACGGGGGGCGGGCAGCCCCAGCATTTT. This chain links TRBV5-4 with TRBJ1-5, with D perhaps matching TRBD1 (6 bases). The CDR3 runs to 15 residues. Trimming took off 2 bases at V and 7 bases at J, with 16 bases between the two ends. The germline V gene has CDR1 SGHNT and CDR2 YYREEE (reference sequence).

CDR3 region: CASSESSASGKGWQFF. The CDR3, as DNA: TGTGCCAGCAGTGAATCCTCGGCTAGCGGGAAAGGATGGCAGTTCTTC. V and J are TRBV25-1 and TRBJ2-1; 9 bases fit TRBD2. CDR1 is MGHDK, CDR2 SYGVNS, per germline. The CDR3 runs 16 residues. The ends lost 1 base at V and 12 bases at J; junction bases unmatched: 13.

CDR3 residues: CASSRQGAYGNTIYF. The CDR3 DNA reads as TGTGCCAGCAGTCGACAGGGGGCTTATGGAAACACCATATATTTT. The rearrangement joins TRBV27 to TRBJ1-3, with TRBD1 matching over 10 bases. CDR3 size: 15 residues. Looked up from germline, CDR1 is MNHEY and CDR2 is SMNVEV (reference sequence). The junction had 4 bases not matched to a gene; V was cut back by 5 bases and J by 3 bases.

The chain carries TRBV3-1 (or the pseudogene TRBV3-2) and TRBJ2-7; TRBD2 matches 7 bases. This CDR3 comprises 15 residues. The V segment lost 1 base and the J segment 6 bases; nucleotides outside the gene matches: 9. Germline lookup yields CDR1 LGHDT and CDR2 YNNKEL (reference sequence). The CDR3 reads CASSQVGGRRGEQYF. CDR3 nucleotides: TGTGCCAGCAGCCAAGTCGGCGGGAGACGGGGCGAGCAGTACTTC.

This clone occurred once. This sequence joins TRBV15 and TRBJ2-7; 7 bases are a match to TRBD2. Germline trimming cut 3 bases from V and 3 bases from J; bases unmatched to any gene: 11. The CDR3 contains 16 residues. Germline-derived CDR1 and CDR2 are LNHNV and YYDKDF (reference sequence). CDR3 DNA: TGTGCCACCAGCAGGACCATCGGACTAGTCGGCTACGAGCAGTACTTC. It encodes CATSRTIGLVGYEQYF.

The chain carries TRBV11-1 and TRBJ2-5; 15 positions match TRBD2. This CDR3 comprises 16 residues. Germline V CDR1 and CDR2: SGHAT, FQDESV (reference sequence). Unmatched junction bases numbered 3, after V lost 3 bases and J lost 4 bases. The CDR3 DNA reads TGTGCCAGCAGCTTTGGACTAGCGGGAGGGGTAGAGACCCAGTACTTC. Translated: CASSFGLAGGVETQYF. The full variable domain, in which reference TRBV11-1 and TRBJ2-5 provide the parts outside the CDR3, is EAEVAQSPRYKITEKSQAVAFWCDPISGHATLYWYRQILGQGPELLVQFQDESVVDDSQLPKDRFSAERLKGVDSTLKIQPAELGDSAMYLCASSFGLAGGVETQYFGPGTRLLVL.